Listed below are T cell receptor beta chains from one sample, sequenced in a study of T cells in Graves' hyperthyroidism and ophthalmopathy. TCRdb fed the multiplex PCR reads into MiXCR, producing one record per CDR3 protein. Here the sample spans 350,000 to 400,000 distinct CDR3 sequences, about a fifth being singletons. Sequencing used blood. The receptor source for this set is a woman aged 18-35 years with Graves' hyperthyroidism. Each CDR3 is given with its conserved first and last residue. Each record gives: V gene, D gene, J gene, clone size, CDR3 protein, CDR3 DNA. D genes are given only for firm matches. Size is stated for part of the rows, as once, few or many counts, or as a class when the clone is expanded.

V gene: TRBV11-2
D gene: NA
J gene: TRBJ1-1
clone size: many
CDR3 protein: CASSLDRGGLTFF
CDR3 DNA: TGTGCCAGCAGCTTAGATCGGGGCGGGTTAACTTTCTTT

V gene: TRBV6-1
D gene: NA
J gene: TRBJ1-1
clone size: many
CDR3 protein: CASITPNTEAFF
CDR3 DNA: TGTGCCAGCATCACACCGAACACTGAAGCTTTCTTT

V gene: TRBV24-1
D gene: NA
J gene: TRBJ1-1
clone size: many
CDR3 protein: CATQSPMNTEAFF
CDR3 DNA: TGTGCCACCCAGTCACCCATGAACACTGAAGCTTTCTTT

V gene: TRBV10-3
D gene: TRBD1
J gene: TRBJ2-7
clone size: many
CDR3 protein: CAISEEDREREQYF
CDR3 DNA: TGTGCCATCAGTGAAGAGGACAGGGAGAGAGAGCAGTACTTC

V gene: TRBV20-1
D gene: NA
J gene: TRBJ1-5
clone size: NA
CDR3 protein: CSASAPKGNRPQHF
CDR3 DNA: TGCAGTGCTAGTGCCCCCAAAGGCAATCGGCCCCAGCATTTT

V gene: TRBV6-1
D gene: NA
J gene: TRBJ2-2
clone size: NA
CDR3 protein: CASSRFIGGNTGELFF
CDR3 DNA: TGTGCCAGCAGCCGCTTCATTGGAGGGAACACCGGGGAGCTGTTTTTT

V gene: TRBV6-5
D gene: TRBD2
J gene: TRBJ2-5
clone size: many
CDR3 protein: CASSYRSGAGETQYF
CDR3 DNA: TGTGCCAGCAGTTACCGAAGCGGGGCTGGGGAGACCCAGTACTTC

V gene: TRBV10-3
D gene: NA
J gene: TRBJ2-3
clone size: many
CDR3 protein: CAISESVTDTQYF
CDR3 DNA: TGTGCCATCAGTGAGTCGGTGACAGATACGCAGTATTTT

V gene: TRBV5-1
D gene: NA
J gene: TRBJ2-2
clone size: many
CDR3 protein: CASRQAAANTGELFF
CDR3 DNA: TGCGCCAGCCGTCAGGCAGCGGCGAACACCGGGGAGCTGTTTTTT

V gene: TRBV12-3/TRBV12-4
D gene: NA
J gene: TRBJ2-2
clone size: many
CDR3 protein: CASSFRNTGELFF
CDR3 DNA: TGTGCCAGCAGTTTCCGGAACACCGGGGAGCTGTTTTTT

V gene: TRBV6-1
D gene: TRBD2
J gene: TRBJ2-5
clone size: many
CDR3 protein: CASSTGTSEKTQYF
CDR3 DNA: TGTGCCAGCAGTACCGGGACTAGCGAAAAGACCCAGTACTTC

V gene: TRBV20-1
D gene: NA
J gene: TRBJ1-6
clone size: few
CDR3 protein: CSASGGGGSSYNSPLHF
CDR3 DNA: TGCAGTGCTTCGGGGGGGGGCGGAAGCTCCTATAATTCACCCCTCCACTTT

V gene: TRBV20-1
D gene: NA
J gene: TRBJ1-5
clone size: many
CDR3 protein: CSARSGPQVGQPQHF
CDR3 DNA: TGCAGTGCTAGGAGCGGCCCTCAGGTCGGTCAGCCCCAGCATTTT